A selection of T cell receptor beta chains follows, all from one sample in a study of cytomegalovirus exposure and HLA in healthy donors. The table came from immunoSEQ multiplex PCR; TCRdb's copy has only in-frame clones and leaves some out. The table includes about 85,000 clones, roughly 73% detected once. The material sequenced was PBMCs. Receptor source: a boy aged 10-17 years in good health and CMV-seronegative. The CDR3 runs from the conserved cysteine through the conserved F or W. The D gene is left open where the match is weak. Some rows have no size entry. The others give once, few or many, or a class for an expanded clone.

V: TRBV29-1
size: NA
J: TRBJ1-1
D: NA
DNA: TGCAGCTACACAGATGAGGGCGTGAACACTGAAGCTTTCTTT
CDR3: CSYTDEGVNTEAFF

V: TRBV29-1
size: NA
J: TRBJ1-5
D: TRBD1
DNA: TGCAGCGTGGGACAGGGAACCGGTCAGCCCCAGCATTTT
CDR3: CSVGQGTGQPQHF

V: TRBV9
size: NA
J: TRBJ1-2
D: NA
DNA: TGTGCCAGCAGCGTAGCTGAAAGGGGTTGGGGCTACACCTTC
CDR3: CASSVAERGWGYTF

V: TRBV28
size: NA
J: TRBJ1-5
D: NA
DNA: TGTGCCAGCACCGCGGCCAGGGGCGGTCGCAATCAGCCCCAGCATTTT
CDR3: CASTAARGGRNQPQHF

V: TRBV5-6
size: NA
J: TRBJ1-2
D: NA
DNA: TGTGCCAGCAGCGGTCAGGGTAGCTATGGCTACACCTTC
CDR3: CASSGQGSYGYTF

V: TRBV7-8
size: NA
J: TRBJ2-7
D: NA
DNA: TGTGCCAGCAGCACCCGGGGGAATCCCTACGAGCAGTACTTC
CDR3: CASSTRGNPYEQYF

V: TRBV7-9
size: NA
J: TRBJ1-1
D: NA
DNA: TGTGCCAGCAGCCGGATAGCGGACACTGAAGCTTTCTTT
CDR3: CASSRIADTEAFF

V: TRBV9
size: NA
J: TRBJ2-2
D: NA
DNA: TGTGCCAGCAGCGAGGAGGGGTCGTACACCGGGGAGCTGTTTTTT
CDR3: CASSEEGSYTGELFF

V: TRBV28
size: NA
J: TRBJ1-5
D: TRBD1
DNA: TGTGCCAGCAGTCTCCCGACAGGGTCTCAGCCCCAGCATTTT
CDR3: CASSLPTGSQPQHF

V: TRBV7-6
size: NA
J: TRBJ2-7
D: NA
DNA: TGTGCCAGCAGCTTAGCGGAGGGGCTCGGGGACGAGCAGTACTTC
CDR3: CASSLAEGLGDEQYF

V: TRBV30
size: NA
J: TRBJ2-1
D: NA
DNA: TGTGCCTGGAGTTCCGTCAGCCTGGGCGATGAGCAGTTCTTC
CDR3: CAWSSVSLGDEQFF

V: TRBV9
size: NA
J: TRBJ1-6
D: NA
DNA: TGTGCCAGCAGCGTAGGGCCCGGGGGTCTTTCACCCCTCCACTTT
CDR3: CASSVGPGGLSPLHF

V: TRBV7-9
size: NA
J: TRBJ1-5
D: NA
DNA: TGTGCCAGCAGCTTGTCGAGCAATCAGCCCCAGCATTTT
CDR3: CASSLSSNQPQHF

V: TRBV2
size: NA
J: TRBJ2-7
D: NA
DNA: TGTGCCAGCAGTGAACTCTTTTCAGGGGCTTTCTCCTACGAGCAGTACTTC
CDR3: CASSELFSGAFSYEQYF

V: TRBV19
size: NA
J: TRBJ1-5
D: NA
DNA: TGTGCCAGTACCCATCGGTCCGGTCAGCCCCAGCATTTT
CDR3: CASTHRSGQPQHF

V: TRBV4-3
size: NA
J: TRBJ1-3
D: TRBD1
DNA: TGCGCCAGCAGCCCTGGGACAGGGTCAGGAAACACCATATATTTT
CDR3: CASSPGTGSGNTIYF

V: TRBV28
size: NA
J: TRBJ1-2
D: TRBD1
DNA: TGTGCCAGCAGCCCGGGACAGAGGTCCTATGGCTACACCTTC
CDR3: CASSPGQRSYGYTF

V: TRBV7-2
size: NA
J: TRBJ2-5
D: TRBD1
DNA: TGTGCCAGCAGCCCGGGACAGGGAAGTAGAAAAGAGACCCAGTACTTC
CDR3: CASSPGQGSRKETQYF

V: TRBV10-3
size: once
J: TRBJ1-1
D: NA
DNA: TGTGCCATCAGTGGCAGGGGAATAACTGAAGCTTTCTTT
CDR3: CAISGRGITEAFF

V: TRBV4-1
size: NA
J: TRBJ1-6
D: NA
DNA: TGCGCCAGCACCCGAGATAGACAGCGCCATAATTCACCCCTCCACTTT
CDR3: CASTRDRQRHNSPLHF

V: TRBV19
size: few
J: TRBJ2-7
D: TRBD1
DNA: TGTGCCAGCAGGACAGGGAGCGAGCAGTACTTC
CDR3: CASRTGSEQYF

V: TRBV19
size: NA
J: TRBJ1-5
D: NA
DNA: TGTGCCAGTAGTAAGGCAGGGGTAAATCAGCCCCAGCATTTT
CDR3: CASSKAGVNQPQHF

V: TRBV6-5
size: NA
J: TRBJ1-2
D: TRBD1
DNA: TGTGCCAGCAGTCTCGACAGGGTCGGCGGCTACACCTTC
CDR3: CASSLDRVGGYTF

V: TRBV25-1
size: NA
J: TRBJ1-2
D: TRBD1
DNA: TGTGCCAGCAAAGGGACAGTCGGCTACACCTTC
CDR3: CASKGTVGYTF

V: TRBV10-3
size: NA
J: TRBJ2-5
D: NA
DNA: TGTGCCATCAGCGGCACGGGGGAGACCCAGTACTTC
CDR3: CAISGTGETQYF

V: TRBV30
size: NA
J: TRBJ2-1
D: TRBD1
DNA: TGTGCCTGGAGTGACAGGGGGCAGCAGTTCTTC
CDR3: CAWSDRGQQFF

V: TRBV6-6
size: NA
J: TRBJ2-2
D: NA
DNA: TGTGCCAGCAGCCCCCACAGTCTCACCGGGGAGCTGTTTTTT
CDR3: CASSPHSLTGELFF

V: TRBV29-1
size: NA
J: TRBJ1-1
D: NA
DNA: TGCAGCGTTCTCCACCAGGATTACACTGAAGCTTTCTTT
CDR3: CSVLHQDYTEAFF

V: TRBV27
size: NA
J: TRBJ1-5
D: NA
DNA: TGTGCCAGCAGTCGAGTGGGCCAGCCCCAGCATTTT
CDR3: CASSRVGQPQHF

V: TRBV7-6
size: NA
J: TRBJ2-5
D: TRBD2
DNA: TGTGCCAGCAGCCCTTTGGGCGGGAGGGCCTCAGAGACCCAGTACTTC
CDR3: CASSPLGGRASETQYF

V: TRBV2
size: NA
J: TRBJ2-7
D: NA
DNA: TGTGCCACCGGGACACTCTCCTACGAGCAGTACTTC
CDR3: CATGTLSYEQYF

V: TRBV7-9
size: NA
J: TRBJ2-7
D: TRBD2
DNA: TGTGCCAGCAGGCCGGTAACTAGCGGGCTATACGAGCAGTACTTC
CDR3: CASRPVTSGLYEQYF

V: TRBV7-2
size: NA
J: TRBJ2-1
D: NA
DNA: TGTGCCAGCAGAGCCCCCCCCAGGGGTGAGCAGTTCTTC
CDR3: CASRAPPRGEQFF

V: TRBV14
size: NA
J: TRBJ2-2
D: TRBD1
DNA: TGTGCCAGCAGCCAAGTGTCAGGGGGCGGCGGGGAGCTGTTTTTT
CDR3: CASSQVSGGGGELFF

V: TRBV5-1
size: few
J: TRBJ2-5
D: NA
DNA: TGCGCCAGCAGCTTGGCGGGAGCTGGCTGGGTGGGACAAGAGACCCAGTACTTC
CDR3: CASSLAGAGWVGQETQYF

V: TRBV5-6
size: NA
J: TRBJ2-7
D: TRBD2
DNA: TGTGCCAGCAGCTATACTGGACTAGCGGGGGGAACCTACGAGCAGTACTTC
CDR3: CASSYTGLAGGTYEQYF

V: TRBV6-1
size: NA
J: TRBJ2-3
D: TRBD2
DNA: TGTGCCAGCAGTGAACAAGCGGGGGGATCAGATACGCAGTATTTT
CDR3: CASSEQAGGSDTQYF

V: TRBV10-3
size: few
J: TRBJ2-1
D: TRBD2
DNA: TGTGCCATCAGTGAGTCGGCTCTAGCGGGCCTCAATGAGCAGTTCTTC
CDR3: CAISESALAGLNEQFF

V: TRBV7-2
size: once
J: TRBJ1-1
D: NA
DNA: TGTGCCAGCAGCTTTGCAGGGACTGAAGCTTTCTTT
CDR3: CASSFAGTEAFF

V: TRBV4-3
size: NA
J: TRBJ1-1
D: TRBD1
DNA: TGCGCCAGCAGCCCCTACGGAGGTCAGGGGGCCGGGAACACTGAAGCTTTCTTT
CDR3: CASSPYGGQGAGNTEAFF

V: TRBV19
size: NA
J: TRBJ2-7
D: NA
DNA: TGTGCCAGTAGTTTGGGGGGGGCCCCCTACGAGCAGTACTTC
CDR3: CASSLGGAPYEQYF

V: TRBV5-4
size: NA
J: TRBJ2-7
D: TRBD2
DNA: TGTGCCAGCAGCCTAAAACGGCGGGAGTCCACCTACGAGCAGTACTTC
CDR3: CASSLKRRESTYEQYF

V: TRBV4-3
size: NA
J: TRBJ2-5
D: NA
DNA: TGCGCCAGCAGCCAAGATAGAGGGGGAGAGACCCAGTACTTC
CDR3: CASSQDRGGETQYF

V: TRBV7-6
size: NA
J: TRBJ2-1
D: NA
DNA: TGTGCCAGCAGCCCGTACAATGAGCAGTTCTTC
CDR3: CASSPYNEQFF

V: TRBV4-1
size: NA
J: TRBJ2-5
D: TRBD2
DNA: TGCGCCAGCAAGCGGGGAGCCGAACAAGAGACCCAGTACTTC
CDR3: CASKRGAEQETQYF

V: TRBV7-6
size: NA
J: TRBJ1-2
D: NA
DNA: TGTGCCAGCAGCTTAGAAGCAGGCCGTAACTATGGCTACACCTTC
CDR3: CASSLEAGRNYGYTF

V: TRBV7-2
size: NA
J: TRBJ1-6
D: TRBD1
DNA: TGTGCCAGCAGCGAGGACCGGGACAGGGATCGCTCACCCCTCCACTTT
CDR3: CASSEDRDRDRSPLHF

V: TRBV6-5
size: NA
J: TRBJ1-4
D: NA
DNA: TGTGCCAGCAGTTACGAGGGACACGGGCGTGAAAAACTGTTTTTT
CDR3: CASSYEGHGREKLFF

V: TRBV9
size: NA
J: TRBJ1-1
D: NA
DNA: TGTGCCAGCGGACATCCAGGGGTGGACACTGAAGCTTTCTTT
CDR3: CASGHPGVDTEAFF

V: TRBV29-1
size: NA
J: TRBJ2-7
D: TRBD1
DNA: TGCAGCGTCCTGTCGGGACAGGCCTACGAGCAGTACTTC
CDR3: CSVLSGQAYEQYF

V: TRBV5-1
size: NA
J: TRBJ2-3
D: NA
DNA: TGCGCCAGCAGCCCGACGACAGGACGCACAGATACGCAGTATTTT
CDR3: CASSPTTGRTDTQYF

V: TRBV7-9
size: NA
J: TRBJ2-3
D: NA
DNA: TGTGCCAGCAGCTTACGGGCGGGAAGGGGGCACACAGATACGCAGTATTTT
CDR3: CASSLRAGRGHTDTQYF